The 10 T cell receptor beta chains reported below all come from one sample, sequenced in a study of T cells in Graves' hyperthyroidism and ophthalmopathy (dated by TCRdb to the late 2010s). The library came from multiplex PCR. Data came from an Illumina HiSeq 2000. TCR beta CDR3 regions were amplified from RNA transcripts. A first-round RT-PCR of the TCR CDR3 used the HTBI primer set with the Qiagen OneStep RT-PCR kit. In-frame beta chains were kept once TCRdb had trimmed the public reads at Q25 with fastp and called clones with MiXCR. Under each unique CDR3 protein, matching rows form one entry showing the most common genes and DNA. Present in this sample are a few hundred thousand distinct CDR3 sequences, more than 45% of which were seen just once. The biggest ten clones account for about 8.3% of the sample. What was sequenced was peripheral blood or thyroid tissue (not recorded which). Receptors were obtained from a woman aged 18-29 years with Graves' hyperthyroidism.

This clonotype was seen repeatedly, ten times or more. The chain couples TRBV29-1 to TRBJ2-5, with 13 bases that match TRBD2. This CDR3 comprises 15 residues. Trimming cost V 3 bases and J 2 bases; bases outside gene matches: 3. CDR1 SQVTM and CDR2 ANQGSEA come from the germline V gene. CDR3 loop: CSVEGGLAGQETQYF. DNA of the CDR3: TGCAGCGTTGAGGGGGGACTAGCGGGACAAGAGACCCAGTACTTC.

As regards this clonotype: This CDR3 fails to terminate in the conserved phenylalanine or tryptophan, so it likely reflects a read error. The chain joins TRBV10-3 to TRBJ1-6; perhaps TRBD1 as D (5 bases). This CDR3 has 16 amino acids. Germline V gene sequence: CDR1 ENHRY, CDR2 SYGVKD. With 2 bases removed from V and 7 bases from J, the gap between germline ends came to 15 bases. CDR3 nucleotide sequence: TGTGCCATCAGTGAGCCGTACGACAGATGGAATTCACCCCTCCACTCT. This sequence encodes CAISEPYDRWNSPLHS.

This clonotype was seen many times. The chain joins TRBV19 to TRBJ2-2, with D possibly TRBD2 on 7 matching bases. V lost 9 bases to trimming and J lost 9 bases, with 20 bases between them. This CDR3 region has 14 residues. Germline V gives CDR1 LNHDA, CDR2 SQIVND (reference sequence). CDR3 protein: CASQTMGGQRELFF. The CDR3 nucleotides read TGTGCCAGCCAGACGATGGGGGGGCAAAGGGAGCTGTTTTTT.

This clonotype was seen ten or more times. This chain connects TRBV20-1 to TRBJ1-1, with D hard to call. Germline lookup yields CDR1 DFQATT and CDR2 SNEGSKA (reference sequence). The CDR3 runs 13 residues. The V end was cut by 3 bases, the J end by 4 bases, with 12 bases between. Here the CDR3 reads CSASTLPGTEAFF. As DNA, the CDR3 is TGCAGTGCTAGTACCCTTCCGGGCACTGAAGCTTTCTTT.

This clonotype was detected many times. The rearrangement uses TRBV15 and TRBJ2-7; D gene ambiguous. This CDR3 region has 12 residues. The V and J ends lost 5 bases and 4 bases respectively, with 9 bases between them. Germline assignment: CDR1 LNHNV and CDR2 YYDKDF (reference sequence). CDR3 in DNA: TGTGCCACCAGCTTGCCTTATTACGAGCAGTACTTC. Translation: CATSLPYYEQYF.

The chain uses TRBV5-1 and TRBJ2-7, with 12 bases fitting TRBD2. The ends lost 4 bases at V and 5 bases at J; junction bases unmatched: 7. The germline V gene encodes CDR1 SGHRS and CDR2 YFSETQ. This CDR3 has 15 amino acids. This chain's CDR3 is CASSRTTSGSDEQYF. The CDR3 DNA follows: TGCGCCAGCAGCCGCACGACTAGCGGGAGCGACGAGCAGTACTTC.

This sequence joins TRBV10-3 and TRBJ1-5; TRBD1 matches at 8 bases. The CDR3 is 16 amino acids. CDR1 is ENHRY and CDR2 is SYGVKD in the germline V gene. The junction had 7 bases not matched to a gene; V was cut back by 6 bases and J by 0 bases. CDR3 sequence: CAIRKDRGYSNQPQHF. The CDR3 DNA reads TGTGCCATCAGAAAAGACAGGGGATATAGCAATCAGCCCCAGCATTTT.

This chain connects TRBV29-1 to TRBJ1-2; 9 bases fit TRBD1. Germline V gene sequence: CDR1 SQVTM, CDR2 ANQGSEA. The CDR3 length is 16 residues. V lost 5 bases, J lost 5 bases, and 15 bases stayed unmatched. CDR3 residues: CSVRQGGQPQSYGYTF. In DNA, the CDR3 is TGCAGCGTTAGACAGGGGGGGCAGCCCCAGTCGTATGGCTACACCTTC.

With regard to this clonotype: This may be a read error: a much more frequent sequence differs by one nucleotide. For the CDR3, the DNA is TGTGCCAGCAGCTACCTCACCGGGGAGCTGTTTTTT. It encodes CASSYLTGELFF. This chain joins TRBV5-6 and TRBJ2-2; D not certain. There are 12 residues in the CDR3. CDR1 is SGHDT and CDR2 is YYEEEE in the germline V gene. Trimming removed 3 bases at V and 4 bases at J, with 4 bases between.

With regard to this clonotype: Here the CDR3 omits its conserved ending phenylalanine or tryptophan, so a read error is the likely source. Because the CDR3's place on the DNA is in doubt, the DNA is left out and the CDR3 is given as listed by TCRdb. The V gene is TRBV10-2, the J gene TRBJ1-6. CDR1 is WSHSY and CDR2 is SAAADI in the germline V gene. The CDR3 length equals 8 residues, ends included. The CDR3 loop reads CASRGLAP.